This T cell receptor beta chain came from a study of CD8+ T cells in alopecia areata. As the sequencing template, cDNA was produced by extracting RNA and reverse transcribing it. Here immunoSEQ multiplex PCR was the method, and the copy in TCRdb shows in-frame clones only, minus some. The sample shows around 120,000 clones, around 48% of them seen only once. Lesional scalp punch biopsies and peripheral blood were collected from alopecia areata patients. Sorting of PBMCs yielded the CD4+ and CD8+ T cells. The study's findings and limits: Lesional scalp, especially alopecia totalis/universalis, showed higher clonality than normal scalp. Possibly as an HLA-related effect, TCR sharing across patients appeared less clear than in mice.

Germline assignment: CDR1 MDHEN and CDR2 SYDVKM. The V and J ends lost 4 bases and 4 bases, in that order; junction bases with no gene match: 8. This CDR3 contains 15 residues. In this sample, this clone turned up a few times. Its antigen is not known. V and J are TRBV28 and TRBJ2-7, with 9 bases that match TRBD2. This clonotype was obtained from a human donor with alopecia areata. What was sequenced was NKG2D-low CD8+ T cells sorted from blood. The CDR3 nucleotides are TGTGCCAGCAGTTCCCCGCGGGGGGGTACTTACGAGCAGTACTTC. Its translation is CASSSPRGGTYEQYF.